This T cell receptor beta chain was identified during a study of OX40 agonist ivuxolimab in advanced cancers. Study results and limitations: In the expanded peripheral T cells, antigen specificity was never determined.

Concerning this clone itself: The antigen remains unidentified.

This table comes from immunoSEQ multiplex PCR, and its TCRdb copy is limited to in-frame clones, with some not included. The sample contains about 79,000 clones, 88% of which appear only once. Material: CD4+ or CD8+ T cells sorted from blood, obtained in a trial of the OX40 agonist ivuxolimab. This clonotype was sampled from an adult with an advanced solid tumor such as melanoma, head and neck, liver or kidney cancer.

As DNA, the CDR3 is TGTGCCAGCAGTTATTCTCAGTCCGGAGGGCAGTACTTC. Protein product: CASSYSQSGGQYF. V usage is TRBV6-5 and J usage is TRBJ2-7, with D tentatively TRBD2 (5 bases). The CDR3 totals 13 residues. V dropped 3 bases and J dropped 9 bases, with 15 bases sitting between them. The germline V gene has CDR1 MNHEY and CDR2 SVGAGI.